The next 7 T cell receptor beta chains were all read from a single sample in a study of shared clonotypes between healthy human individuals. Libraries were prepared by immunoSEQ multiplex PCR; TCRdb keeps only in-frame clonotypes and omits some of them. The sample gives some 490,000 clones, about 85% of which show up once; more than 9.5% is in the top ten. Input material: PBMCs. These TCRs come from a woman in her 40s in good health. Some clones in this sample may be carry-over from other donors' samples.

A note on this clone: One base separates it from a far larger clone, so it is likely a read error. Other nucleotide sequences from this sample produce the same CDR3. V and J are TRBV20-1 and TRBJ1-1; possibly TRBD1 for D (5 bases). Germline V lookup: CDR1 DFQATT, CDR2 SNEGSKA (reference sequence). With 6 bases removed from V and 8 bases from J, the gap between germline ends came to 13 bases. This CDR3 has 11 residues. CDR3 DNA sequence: TGCAGTGCCCAGAGGGGTAACGAAGCTTTCTTT. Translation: CSAQRGNEAFF.

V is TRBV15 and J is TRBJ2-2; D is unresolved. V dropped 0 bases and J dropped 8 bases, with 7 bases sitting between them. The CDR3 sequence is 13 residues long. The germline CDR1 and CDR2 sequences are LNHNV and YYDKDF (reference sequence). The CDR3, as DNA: TGTGCCACCAGCAGAGATTTCGGGGGGGAGCTGTTTTTT. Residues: CATSRDFGGELFF.

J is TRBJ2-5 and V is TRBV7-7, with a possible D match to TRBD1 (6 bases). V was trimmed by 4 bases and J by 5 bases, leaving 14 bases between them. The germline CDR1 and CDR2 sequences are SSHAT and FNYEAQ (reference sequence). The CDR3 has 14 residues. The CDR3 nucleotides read TGTGCCAGCAGCTCGGCAGGGGATGCGGAGACCCAGTACTTC. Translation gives CASSSAGDAETQYF.

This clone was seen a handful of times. The CDR3, as DNA: TGTGCCTGGAGCGGGAGAGATGAGCAGTTCTTC. Its translation is CAWSGRDEQFF. The chain has TRBV30 and TRBJ2-1; weak D call: TRBD2 (6 bases). CDR1 is GTSNPN, CDR2 SVGIG, per germline (reference sequence). The CDR3 is 11 residues long. The ends were cut back, 3 bases at V and 8 bases at J, with 8 bases in the middle.

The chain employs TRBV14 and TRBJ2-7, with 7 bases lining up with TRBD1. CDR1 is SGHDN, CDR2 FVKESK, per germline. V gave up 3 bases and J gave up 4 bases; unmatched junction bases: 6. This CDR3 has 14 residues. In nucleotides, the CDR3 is TGTGCCAGCAGCCAGCCAGACAGGGTATACGAGCAGTACTTC. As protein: CASSQPDRVYEQYF.

The CDR3 DNA sequence: TGTGCCAGCAGCTTAATTGGGGGCACCTACGAGCAGTACTTC. Its translation is CASSLIGGTYEQYF. The chain links TRBV7-2 to TRBJ2-7; the D gene is possibly TRBD1 (6 bases). CDR3 size: 14 residues. The V gene lost 2 bases and the J gene lost 2 bases, with 10 bases spanning the gap. Germline CDR1 SGHTA, CDR2 FQGNSA.

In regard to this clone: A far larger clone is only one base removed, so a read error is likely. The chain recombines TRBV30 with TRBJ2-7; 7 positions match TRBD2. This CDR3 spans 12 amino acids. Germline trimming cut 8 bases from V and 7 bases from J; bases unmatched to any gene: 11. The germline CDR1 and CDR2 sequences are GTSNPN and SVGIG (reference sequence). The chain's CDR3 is CAGEGEIGEQYF. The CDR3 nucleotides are TGTGCCGGGGAGGGAGAAATTGGAGAGCAGTACTTC.